This TCR beta chain was recovered during a study of response to subunit inactivated influenza vaccine. A single record per CDR3 protein comes from TCRdb applying MiXCR to the RT-PCR reads. Of roughly 190,000 distinct CDR3 sequences listed, 12% are singletons. Per the germline V gene, CDR1 is SGHVS and CDR2 is FNYEAQ. The CDR3 runs to 15 residues. V was clipped by 5 bases and J by 5 bases; unmatched bases: 10. Study outcomes and limitations: Each seasonal influenza vaccination, the authors suggested, recruits few new T cells.

This clonotype was seen more than once but under ten times. Its antigen is not identified. This same sample was also part of a study on T cells expressing NK-cell markers. According to that study: With UMIs, 5'RACE template switching was used to make TCR beta cDNA.

The clonotype originates from a man between 45 and 60 years old who received an inactivated influenza vaccine. This material consisted of CD8+ T cells sorted from PBMCs, taken about 11 days after vaccination. This sequence joins TRBV7-6 and TRBJ1-2; TRBD1 matches at 8 bases. The CDR3 sequence: CASSPPGTGYYGYTF. CDR3 in DNA: TGTGCCAGCAGCCCCCCCGGGACAGGTTATTATGGCTACACCTTC.